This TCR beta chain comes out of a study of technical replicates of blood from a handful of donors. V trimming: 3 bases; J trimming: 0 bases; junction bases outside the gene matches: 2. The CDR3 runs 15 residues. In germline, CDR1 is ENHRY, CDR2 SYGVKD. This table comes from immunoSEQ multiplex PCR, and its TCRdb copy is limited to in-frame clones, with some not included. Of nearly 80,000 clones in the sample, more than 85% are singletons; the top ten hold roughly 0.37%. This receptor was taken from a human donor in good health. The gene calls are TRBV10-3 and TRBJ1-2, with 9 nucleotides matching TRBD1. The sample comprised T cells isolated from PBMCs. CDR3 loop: CAISEGTGSNYGYTF. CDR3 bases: TGTGCCATCAGTGAAGGGACAGGGTCTAACTATGGCTACACCTTC.